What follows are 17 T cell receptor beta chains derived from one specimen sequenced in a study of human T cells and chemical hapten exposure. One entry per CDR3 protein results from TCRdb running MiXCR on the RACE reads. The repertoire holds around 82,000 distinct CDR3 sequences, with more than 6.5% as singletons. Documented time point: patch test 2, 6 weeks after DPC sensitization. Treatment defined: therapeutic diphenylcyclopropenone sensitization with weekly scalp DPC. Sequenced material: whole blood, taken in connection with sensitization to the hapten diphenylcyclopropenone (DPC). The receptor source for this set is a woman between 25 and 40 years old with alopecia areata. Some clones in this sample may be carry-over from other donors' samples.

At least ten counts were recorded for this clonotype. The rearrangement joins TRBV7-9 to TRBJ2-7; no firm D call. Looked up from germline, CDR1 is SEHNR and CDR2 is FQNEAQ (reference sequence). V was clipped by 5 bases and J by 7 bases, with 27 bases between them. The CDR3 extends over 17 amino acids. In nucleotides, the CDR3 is TGTGCCAGCAGCCCGACCCGACTGGAAAATTCTTACGAAGAGCAGTACTTC. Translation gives CASSPTRLENSYEEQYF.

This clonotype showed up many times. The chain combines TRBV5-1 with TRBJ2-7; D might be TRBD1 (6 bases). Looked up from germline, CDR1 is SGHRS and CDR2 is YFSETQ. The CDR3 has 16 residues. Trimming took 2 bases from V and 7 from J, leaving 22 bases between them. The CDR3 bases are TGCGCCAGCAGCTTCCGACCCCCCCCGGGACAAAGGGAGCAGTACTTC. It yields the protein CASSFRPPPGQREQYF.

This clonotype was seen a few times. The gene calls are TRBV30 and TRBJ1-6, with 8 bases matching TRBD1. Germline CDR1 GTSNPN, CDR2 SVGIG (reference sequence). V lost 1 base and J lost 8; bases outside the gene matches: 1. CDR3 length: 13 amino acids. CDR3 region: CAWSADRDSPLHF. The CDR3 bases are TGTGCCTGGAGTGCGGACAGGGATTCACCCCTCCACTTT.

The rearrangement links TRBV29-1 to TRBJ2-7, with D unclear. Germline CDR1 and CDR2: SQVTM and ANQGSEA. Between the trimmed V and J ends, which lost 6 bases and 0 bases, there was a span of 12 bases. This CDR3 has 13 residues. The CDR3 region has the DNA TGCAGCGTGCAGGACGGAGTCTCCTACGAGCAGTACTTC. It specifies CSVQDGVSYEQYF.

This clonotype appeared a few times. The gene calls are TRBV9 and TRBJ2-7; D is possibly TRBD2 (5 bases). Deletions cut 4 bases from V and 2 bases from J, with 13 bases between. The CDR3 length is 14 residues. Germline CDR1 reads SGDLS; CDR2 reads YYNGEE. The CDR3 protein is CASSPSGNTYEQYF. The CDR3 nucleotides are TGTGCCAGCAGCCCCTCCGGGAATACCTACGAGCAGTACTTC.

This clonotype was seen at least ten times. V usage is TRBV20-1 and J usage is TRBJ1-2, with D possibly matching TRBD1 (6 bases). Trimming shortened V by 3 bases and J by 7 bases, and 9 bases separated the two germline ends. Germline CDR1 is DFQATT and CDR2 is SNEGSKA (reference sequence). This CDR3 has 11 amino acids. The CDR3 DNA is TGCAGTGCTAGGCAAGGGGGTGGCTACACCTTC. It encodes CSARQGGGYTF.

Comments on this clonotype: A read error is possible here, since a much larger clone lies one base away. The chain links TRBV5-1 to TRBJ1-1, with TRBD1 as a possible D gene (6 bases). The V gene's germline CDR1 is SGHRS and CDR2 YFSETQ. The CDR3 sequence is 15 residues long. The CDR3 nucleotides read TGCGCCAGCAGCTTGGGAAACAGGGTGAACACTGGAGCTTTCTTT. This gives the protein CASSLGNRVNTGAFF.

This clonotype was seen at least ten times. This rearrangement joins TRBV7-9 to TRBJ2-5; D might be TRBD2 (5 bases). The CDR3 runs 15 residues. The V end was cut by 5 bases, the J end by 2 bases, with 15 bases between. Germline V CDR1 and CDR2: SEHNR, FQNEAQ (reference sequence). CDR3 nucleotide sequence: TGTGCCAGCAGCCGGGGTGGGGTCCGTCAAGAGACCCAGTACTTC. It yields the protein CASSRGGVRQETQYF.

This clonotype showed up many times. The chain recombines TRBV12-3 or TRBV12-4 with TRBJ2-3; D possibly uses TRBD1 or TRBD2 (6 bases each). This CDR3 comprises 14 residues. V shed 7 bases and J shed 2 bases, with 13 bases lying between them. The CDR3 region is CASTLGGPTDTQYF. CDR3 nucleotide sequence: TGTGCCAGCACACTCGGGGGCCCCACAGATACGCAGTATTTT.

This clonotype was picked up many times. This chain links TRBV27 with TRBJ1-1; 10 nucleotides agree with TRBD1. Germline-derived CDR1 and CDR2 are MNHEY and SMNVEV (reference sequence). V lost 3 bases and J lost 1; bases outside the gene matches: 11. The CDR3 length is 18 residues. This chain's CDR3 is CASSFTAGQGSGNTEAFF. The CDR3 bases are TGTGCCAGCAGTTTTACGGCGGGACAGGGGTCGGGGAACACTGAAGCTTTCTTT.

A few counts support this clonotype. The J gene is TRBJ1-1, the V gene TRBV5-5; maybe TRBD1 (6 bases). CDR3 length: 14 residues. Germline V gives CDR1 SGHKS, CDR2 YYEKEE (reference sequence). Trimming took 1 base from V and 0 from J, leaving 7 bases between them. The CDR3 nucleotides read TGTGCCAGCAGCTTGTACAGGGTGAACACTGAAGCTTTCTTT. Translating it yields CASSLYRVNTEAFF.

The CDR3 protein is CASQGSAGYTF. CDR3 sequence (DNA): TGTGCCAGCCAGGGTTCGGCTGGCTACACCTTC. The chain combines TRBV6-5 with TRBJ1-2; D may be TRBD1 (5 bases). This CDR3 has 11 amino acids. The V end was cut by 8 bases, the J end by 7 bases, with 11 bases between. Germline values: CDR1 MNHEY, CDR2 SVGAGI.

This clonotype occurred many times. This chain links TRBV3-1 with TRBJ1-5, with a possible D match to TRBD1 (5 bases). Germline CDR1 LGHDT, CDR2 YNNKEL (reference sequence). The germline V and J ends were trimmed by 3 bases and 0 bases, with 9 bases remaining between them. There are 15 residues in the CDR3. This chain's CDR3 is CASSQGRYSNQPQHF. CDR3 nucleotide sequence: TGTGCCAGCAGCCAGGGACGGTATAGCAATCAGCCCCAGCATTTT. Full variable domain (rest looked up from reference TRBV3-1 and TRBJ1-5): DTAVSQTPKYLVTQMGNDKSIKCEQNLGHDTMYWYKQDSKKFLKIMFSYNNKELIINETVPNRFSPKSPDKAHLNLHINSLELGDSAVYFCASSQGRYSNQPQHFGDGTRLSIL.

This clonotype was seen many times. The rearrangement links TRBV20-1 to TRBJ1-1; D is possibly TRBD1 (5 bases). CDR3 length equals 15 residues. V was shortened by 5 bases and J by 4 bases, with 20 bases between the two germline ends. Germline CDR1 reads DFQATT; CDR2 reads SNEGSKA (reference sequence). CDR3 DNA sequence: TGCAGTGCTGGACGCCCCCCCTTCGGGGGCACTGAAGCTTTCTTT. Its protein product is CSAGRPPFGGTEAFF.

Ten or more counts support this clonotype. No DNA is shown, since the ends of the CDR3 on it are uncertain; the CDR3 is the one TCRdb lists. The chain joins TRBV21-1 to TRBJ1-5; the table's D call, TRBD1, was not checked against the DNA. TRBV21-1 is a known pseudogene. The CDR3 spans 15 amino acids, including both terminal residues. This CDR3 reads CASSIWGDGNQPQHF.

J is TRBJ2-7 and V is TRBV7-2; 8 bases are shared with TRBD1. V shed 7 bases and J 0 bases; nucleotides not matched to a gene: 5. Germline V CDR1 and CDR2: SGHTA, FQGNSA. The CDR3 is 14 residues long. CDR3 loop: CASTLGQVSYEQYF. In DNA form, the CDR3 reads TGTGCCAGCACCCTGGGACAGGTCTCCTACGAGCAGTACTTC. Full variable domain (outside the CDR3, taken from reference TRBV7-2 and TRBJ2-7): GAGVSQSPSNKVTEKGKDVELRCDPISGHTALYWYRQSLGQGLEFLIYFQGNSAPDKSGLPSDRFSAERTGGSVSTLTIQRTQQEDSAVYLCASTLGQVSYEQYFGPGTRLTVT.

The CDR3 DNA follows: TGTGCCAGCAGCCAAGTGAACCCCGGAGAAGCTTTCTTT. Encoded protein: CASSQVNPGEAFF. The rearrangement joins TRBV3-1 to TRBJ1-1; D uncertain. CDR3 length equals 13 residues. V shed 1 base and J shed 8 bases, with 11 bases lying between them. Germline assignment: CDR1 LGHDT and CDR2 YNNKEL (reference sequence). Based on the CDR3 plus reference TRBV3-1 and TRBJ1-1, the full variable domain is DTAVSQTPKYLVTQMGNDKSIKCEQNLGHDTMYWYKQDSKKFLKIMFSYNNKELIINETVPNRFSPKSPDKAHLNLHINSLELGDSAVYFCASSQVNPGEAFFGQGTRLTVV.